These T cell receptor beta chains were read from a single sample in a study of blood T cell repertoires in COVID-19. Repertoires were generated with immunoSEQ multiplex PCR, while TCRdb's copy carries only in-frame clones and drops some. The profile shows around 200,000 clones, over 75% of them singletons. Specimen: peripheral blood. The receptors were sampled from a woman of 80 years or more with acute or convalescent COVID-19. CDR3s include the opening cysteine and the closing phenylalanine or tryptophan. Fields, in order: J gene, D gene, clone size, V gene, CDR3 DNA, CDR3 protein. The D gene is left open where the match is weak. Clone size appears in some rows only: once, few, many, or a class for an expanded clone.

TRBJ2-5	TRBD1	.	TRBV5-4	TGTGCCAGCAGCCGCGGCCCCAGGGGGCGCGAAGAGACCCAGTACTTC	CASSRGPRGREETQYF
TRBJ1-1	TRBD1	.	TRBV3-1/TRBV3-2	TGTGCCAGCAGCCCTTCCAGGGGGCACGCACCGGTTCGGGGAACTGAAGCTTTCTTT	CASSPSRGHAPVRGTEAFF
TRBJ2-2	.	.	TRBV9	TGTGCCAGCAGGGCCGACAGATACACCGGGGAGCTGTTTTTT	CASRADRYTGELFF
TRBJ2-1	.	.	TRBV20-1	TGCAGTGCTAGTTTCCGGTCCGGGACAAACAATGAGCAGTTCTTC	CSASFRSGTNNEQFF
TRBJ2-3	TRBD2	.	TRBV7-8	TGTGCCAGCAGCTTGGTAGCGGGAGGCTACACAGATACGCAGTATTTT	CASSLVAGGYTDTQYF
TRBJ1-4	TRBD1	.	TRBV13	TGTGCCAGCAGCCCCCAGGGGGGAGCTAATGAAAAACTGTTTTTT	CASSPQGGANEKLFF
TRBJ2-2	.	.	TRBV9	TGTGCCAGCAGCGTAGGCGGAGGGACGATCACCGGGGAGCTGTTTTTT	CASSVGGGTITGELFF
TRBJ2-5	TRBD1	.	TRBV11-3	TGTGCCAGCAGCTTAACGACAGGGGGATTCCAAGAGACCCAGTACTTC	CASSLTTGGFQETQYF
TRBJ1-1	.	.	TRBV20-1	TGCAGTGCCGAGCGAGGCACTGAAGCTTTCTTT	CSAERGTEAFF
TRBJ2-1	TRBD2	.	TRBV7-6	TGTGCCAGCAGCTCCCGGGGAGGAGCGGGGGTCCGGTACAATGAGCAGTTCTTC	CASSSRGGAGVRYNEQFF
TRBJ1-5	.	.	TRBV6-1	TGTGCCAGCAGTGCAGGGGTTACGGGGTTTGGACAGCCCCAGCATTTT	CASSAGVTGFGQPQHF
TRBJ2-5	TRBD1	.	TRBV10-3	TGTGCCATCAGTGAGCCGACAGGGGTGGCGGAGACCCAGTACTTC	CAISEPTGVAETQYF
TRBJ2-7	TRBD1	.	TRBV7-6	TGTGCCAGCAGGGAGGGGACAGGGGCCCACTACGAGCAGTACTTC	CASREGTGAHYEQYF
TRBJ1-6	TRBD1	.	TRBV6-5	TGTGCCAGCAGTTACGGGGACAGGATATCTAATTCACCCCTCCACTTT	CASSYGDRISNSPLHF
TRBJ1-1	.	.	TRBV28	TGTGCCAGCAGTTTGGGGCGACTTGAAGCTTTCTTT	CASSLGRLEAFF
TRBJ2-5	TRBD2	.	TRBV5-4	TGTGCCAGCAGCTTGGATCTGGGGGGGCAAGAGACCCAGTACTTC	CASSLDLGGQETQYF
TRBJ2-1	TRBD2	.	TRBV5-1	TGCGCCAGCAGCCCCGTCCTACTAGCGGGGATGGAGAATGAGCAGTTCTTC	CASSPVLLAGMENEQFF
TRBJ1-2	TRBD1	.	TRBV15	TGTGCCACCACCCGTTACAGGGGAGACTATGGCTACACCTTC	CATTRYRGDYGYTF
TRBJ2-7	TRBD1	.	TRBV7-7	TGTGCCAGCAGCCCGGGACAGGGAGGCGAGCAGTACTTC	CASSPGQGGEQYF
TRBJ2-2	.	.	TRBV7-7	TGTGCCAGCTCCGTACAGGGATCCACCGGGGAGCTGTTTTTT	CASSVQGSTGELFF
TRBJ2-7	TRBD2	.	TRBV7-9	TGTGCCAGCAGCTTTTGGACTAGCGCTTACGAGCAGTACTTC	CASSFWTSAYEQYF
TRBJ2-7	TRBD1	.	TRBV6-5	TGTGCCAGCAGTTTCGCCGGGACAGGGGGTTACGAGCAGTACTTC	CASSFAGTGGYEQYF
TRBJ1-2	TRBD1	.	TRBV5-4	TGTGCCAGCAGCGGACAGGGGGCGGGCTATGGCTACACCTTC	CASSGQGAGYGYTF
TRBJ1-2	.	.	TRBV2	TGTGCCAGCACCAAATCCGGGAATTCGGACTATGGCTACACCTTC	CASTKSGNSDYGYTF
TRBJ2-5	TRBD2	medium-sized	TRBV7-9	TGTGCCAGCAGCTTAGATGCGGGAGGGGAGACCCAGTACTTC	CASSLDAGGETQYF
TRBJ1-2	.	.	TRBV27	TGTGCCAGCAGTCCCAACAGGGCCCTCTACACCTTC	CASSPNRALYTF
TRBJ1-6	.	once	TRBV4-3	TGCGCCAGCAGCCAAGTTCGGGAAAATTCACCCCTCCACTTT	CASSQVRENSPLHF
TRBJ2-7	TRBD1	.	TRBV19	TGTGCCAGTAGCCCTGGGACAGGGTCGAACGAGCAGTACTTC	CASSPGTGSNEQYF
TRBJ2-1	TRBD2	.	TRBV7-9	TGTGCCAGCAGCTCCCCCCGGGTTGGTAGCGGGACTCGGAATGAGCAGTTCTTC	CASSSPRVGSGTRNEQFF
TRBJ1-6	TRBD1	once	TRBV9	TGTGCCAGCAGCGTTAACAGGGGTAATTCACCCCTCCACTTT	CASSVNRGNSPLHF
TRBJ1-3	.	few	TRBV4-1	TGCGCCAGCAGCCCGGAGCGGTCTGGAAACACCATATATTTT	CASSPERSGNTIYF
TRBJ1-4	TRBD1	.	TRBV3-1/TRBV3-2	TGTGCCAGCAGCCCCGGGACAGCTTCAACTAATGAAAAACTGTTTTTT	CASSPGTASTNEKLFF
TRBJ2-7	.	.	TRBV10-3	TGTGCCATCGGGAGGCTAGCCAGCTACGAGCAGTACTTC	CAIGRLASYEQYF
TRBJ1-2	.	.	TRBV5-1	TGCGCCAGCAGCCCCCGGGACTCTTACTATGGCTACACCTTC	CASSPRDSYYGYTF
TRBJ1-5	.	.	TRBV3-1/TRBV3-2	TGTGCCAGCAGCCAAGAACTCAATCAGCCCCAGCATTTT	CASSQELNQPQHF
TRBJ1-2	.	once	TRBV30	TGTGCCTGGAGGGTGGGGAGGAACTATGGCTACACCTTC	CAWRVGRNYGYTF
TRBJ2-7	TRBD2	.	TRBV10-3	TGTGCCATCAGTCAAGCGGGAGGCTACGAGCAGTACTTC	CAISQAGGYEQYF
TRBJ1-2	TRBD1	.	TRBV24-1	TGTGCCACCAGTGAGACCGGGACAGGGCAAGGCTACACCTTC	CATSETGTGQGYTF
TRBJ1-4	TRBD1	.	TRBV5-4	TGTGCCAGCAGCCCTGGACAGGGGATCGGTAATGAAAAACTGTTTTTT	CASSPGQGIGNEKLFF
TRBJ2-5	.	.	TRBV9	TGTGCCAGCAGCGTGATGGACGGAGGACAAGAGACCCAGTACTTC	CASSVMDGGQETQYF
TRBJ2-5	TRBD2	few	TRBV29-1	TGCAGCGTTTCGGGGGGGCGTCGGCAAGAGACCCAGTACTTC	CSVSGGRRQETQYF
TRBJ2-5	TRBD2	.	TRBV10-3	TGTGCCATCAGAAACCCCTCGGGGCGGGAGGAGACCCAGTACTTC	CAIRNPSGREETQYF
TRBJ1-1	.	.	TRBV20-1	TGCAGTGCTAGTTCTCGGAGGGGGAACACTGAAGCTTTCTTT	CSASSRRGNTEAFF
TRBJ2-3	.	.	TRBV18	TGTGCCAGCTCACCCCAAGGACTAGATACGCAGTATTTT	CASSPQGLDTQYF
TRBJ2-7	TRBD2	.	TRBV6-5	TGTGCCAGCAGTTCGGGACTAGCGCGGTCGACGTGGGAGCAGTACTTC	CASSSGLARSTWEQYF
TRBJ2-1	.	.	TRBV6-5	TGTGCCAGCAGTTACTCCGGGAGCTCCTACAATGAGCAGTTCTTC	CASSYSGSSYNEQFF